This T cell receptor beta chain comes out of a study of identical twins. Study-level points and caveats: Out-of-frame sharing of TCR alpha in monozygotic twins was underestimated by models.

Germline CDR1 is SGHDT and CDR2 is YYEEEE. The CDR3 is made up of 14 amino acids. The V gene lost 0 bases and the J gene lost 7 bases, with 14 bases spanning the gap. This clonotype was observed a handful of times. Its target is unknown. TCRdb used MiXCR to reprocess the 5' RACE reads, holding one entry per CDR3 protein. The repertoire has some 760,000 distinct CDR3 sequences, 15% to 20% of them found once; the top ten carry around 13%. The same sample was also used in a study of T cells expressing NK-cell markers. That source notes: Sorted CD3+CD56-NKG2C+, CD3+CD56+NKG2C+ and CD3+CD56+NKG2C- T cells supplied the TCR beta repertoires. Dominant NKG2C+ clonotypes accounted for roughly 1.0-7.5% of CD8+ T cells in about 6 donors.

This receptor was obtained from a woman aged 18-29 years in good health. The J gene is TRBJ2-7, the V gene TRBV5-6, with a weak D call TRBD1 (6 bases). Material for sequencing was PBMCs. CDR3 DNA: TGTGCCAGCAGCTTGGACAGGGCCTGGATGGAGCAGTACTTC. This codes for CASSLDRAWMEQYF.